The next 8 T cell receptor beta chains were all read from a single sample in a study of T cell responses to AZD1222 COVID-19 vaccine. Sequencing was performed with immunoSEQ multiplex PCR; in TCRdb, only in-frame clones are kept and a portion is missing. This sample has some 99,000 clones, with roughly 90% found just once. The sample consisted of peripheral blood, taken on day 0 of AZD1222 vaccination. Source of these receptors: an adult in good health.

The rearrangement uses TRBV7-2 and TRBJ2-6; D might be TRBD2 (6 bases). Per germline, CDR1 SGHTA and CDR2 FQGNSA. The CDR3 spans 18 residues. V was shortened by 2 bases and J by 0 bases, with 14 bases between the two germline ends. The CDR3 spells CASSLLGTANSGANVLTF. The CDR3 DNA is TGTGCCAGCAGCTTATTAGGGACTGCTAACTCTGGGGCCAACGTCCTGACTTTC.

The V and J genes are TRBV7-9 and TRBJ1-2; D remains ambiguous. The CDR3 is 13 amino acids. The V and J ends lost 2 bases and 8 bases respectively, with 12 bases between them. Germline assignment: CDR1 SEHNR and CDR2 FQNEAQ (reference sequence). CDR3 protein: CASSLISQPGYTF. For the CDR3, the DNA is TGTGCCAGCAGCTTAATATCCCAGCCGGGCTACACCTTC.

The rearrangement uses TRBV10-3 and TRBJ2-1; D not certain. Germline assignment: CDR1 ENHRY and CDR2 SYGVKD. Trimming took off 5 bases at V and 0 bases at J, with 5 bases between the two ends. The CDR3 consists of 13 residues. This chain's CDR3 is CAISPTSYNEQFF. CDR3 nucleotides: TGTGCCATCAGTCCAACCTCCTACAATGAGCAGTTCTTC.

The rearrangement uses TRBV4-3 and TRBJ2-1, with TRBD2 matching over 10 bases. J gave up 7 bases and V 0 bases, and 6 bases lay outside the gene matches. Germline assignment: CDR1 LGHNA and CDR2 YSLEER. The CDR3 has 16 amino acids. The CDR3 DNA follows: TGCGCCAGCAGCCAAGATGGGGGACTAGCGAAAAATGAGCAGTTCTTC. This encodes CASSQDGGLAKNEQFF.

This chain joins TRBV7-9 and TRBJ1-4, with unresolved D. CDR1 is SEHNR, CDR2 FQNEAQ, per germline (reference sequence). The CDR3 is 13 amino acids. V was clipped by 6 bases and J by 8 bases, with 13 bases between them. CDR3 sequence reads: CASRGQLREKLFF. The CDR3 bases are TGTGCCAGCAGAGGGCAGCTCCGGGAAAAACTGTTTTTT.

The chain recombines TRBV7-9 with TRBJ2-1; the match to TRBD2 covers 11 bases. This CDR3 contains 14 residues. Per the germline V gene, CDR1 is SEHNR and CDR2 is FQNEAQ (reference sequence). The trim removed 4 bases at V and 7 bases at J, leaving 3 bases unmatched. CDR3 residues: CASSSRTSGNEQFF. The CDR3 DNA follows: TGTGCCAGCAGCTCACGGACTAGCGGGAATGAGCAGTTCTTC.

V gene TRBV5-4 combines with J gene TRBJ1-2, with 7 bases matching TRBD1. CDR3 length equals 14 residues. The ends lost 4 bases at V and 3 bases at J; junction bases unmatched: 6. Germline V gene sequence: CDR1 SGHNT, CDR2 YYREEE (reference sequence). The CDR3 spells CASSGKTGHYGYTF. The CDR3 DNA is TGTGCCAGCAGCGGAAAGACAGGGCACTATGGCTACACCTTC.

To note about this clone: The sample carries other DNA sequences with the same CDR3. The CDR3 sequence is CAWSGGSTDTQYF. The CDR3 DNA reads as TGTGCCTGGTCAGGGGGGTCCACAGATACGCAGTATTTT. The chain carries TRBV30 and TRBJ2-3; D is perhaps TRBD1 (7 bases). V shed 5 bases and J shed 2 bases, with 11 bases lying between them. This CDR3 region has 13 residues. CDR1 and CDR2 from the germline V gene are GTSNPN and SVGIG (reference sequence).